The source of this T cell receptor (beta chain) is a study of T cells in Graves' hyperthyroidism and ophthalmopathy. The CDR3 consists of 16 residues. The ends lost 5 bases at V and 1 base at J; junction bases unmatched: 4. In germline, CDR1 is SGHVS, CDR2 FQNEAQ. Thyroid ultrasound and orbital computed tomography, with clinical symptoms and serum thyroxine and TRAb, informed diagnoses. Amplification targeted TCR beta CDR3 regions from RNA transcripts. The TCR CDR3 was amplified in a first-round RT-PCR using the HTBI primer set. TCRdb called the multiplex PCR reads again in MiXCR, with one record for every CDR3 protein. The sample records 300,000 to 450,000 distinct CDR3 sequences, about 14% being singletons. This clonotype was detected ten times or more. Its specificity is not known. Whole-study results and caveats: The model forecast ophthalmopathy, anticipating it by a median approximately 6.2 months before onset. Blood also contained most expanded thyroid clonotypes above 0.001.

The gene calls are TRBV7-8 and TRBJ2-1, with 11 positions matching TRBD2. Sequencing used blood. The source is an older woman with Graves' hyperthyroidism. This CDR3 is CASSRSGRGSYNEQFF. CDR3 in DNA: TGTGCCAGCAGCCGTAGCGGGAGGGGATCCTACAATGAGCAGTTCTTC.